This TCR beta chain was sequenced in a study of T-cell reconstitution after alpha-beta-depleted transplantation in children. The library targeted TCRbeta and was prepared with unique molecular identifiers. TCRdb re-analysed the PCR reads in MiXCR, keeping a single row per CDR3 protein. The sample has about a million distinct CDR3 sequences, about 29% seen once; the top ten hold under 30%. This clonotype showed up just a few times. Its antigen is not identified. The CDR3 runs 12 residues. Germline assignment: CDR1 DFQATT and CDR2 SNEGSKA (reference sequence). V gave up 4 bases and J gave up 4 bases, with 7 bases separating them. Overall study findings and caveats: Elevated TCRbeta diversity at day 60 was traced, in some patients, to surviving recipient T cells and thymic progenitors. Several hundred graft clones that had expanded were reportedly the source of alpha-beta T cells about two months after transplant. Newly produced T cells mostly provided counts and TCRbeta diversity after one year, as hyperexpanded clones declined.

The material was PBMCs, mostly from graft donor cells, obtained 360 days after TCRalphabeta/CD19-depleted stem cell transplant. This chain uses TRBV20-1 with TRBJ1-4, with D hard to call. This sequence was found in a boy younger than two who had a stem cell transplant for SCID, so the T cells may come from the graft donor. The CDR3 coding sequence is TGCAGTGCTAAGAACAGTAATGAAAAACTGTTTTTT. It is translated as CSAKNSNEKLFF.